Listed here are 19 T cell receptor beta chains from one sample, sequenced in a study of siplizumab effects on memory and regulatory T cells. Generated by immunoSEQ multiplex PCR, the TCRdb table keeps only in-frame clones and is missing some. This table has some 120,000 clones, roughly 95% appearing once. Sequencing was performed on non-Treg CD4+ T cells sorted from blood. These receptors were obtained from a human donor in good health.

The chain links TRBV11-2 to TRBJ1-6, with a tentative D call TRBD1 (6 bases). Trimming cost V 3 bases and J 0 bases, with 9 bases left between them. The CDR3 is 16 residues long. Germline CDR1 is SGHAT and CDR2 is FQNNGV. The CDR3 DNA sequence: TGTGCCAGCAGCTTCCCAGGGGCCTCCTATAATTCACCCCTCCACTTT. Amino acid sequence: CASSFPGASYNSPLHF. Looking up the rest from reference TRBV11-2 and TRBJ1-6 gives the full variable domain: EAGVAQSPRYKIIEKRQSVAFWCNPISGHATLYWYQQILGQGPKLLIQFQNNGVVDDSQLPKDRFSAERLKGVDSTLKIQPAKLEDSAVYLCASSFPGASYNSPLHFGNGTRLTVT.

The V gene is TRBV7-2, the J gene TRBJ2-5; unclear D gene. Germline CDR1 reads SGHTA; CDR2 reads FQGNSA. V was trimmed by 1 base and J by 2 bases, leaving 14 bases between them. CDR3 length: 16 amino acids. The CDR3 reads CASSLVAVGEQETQYF. The DNA for the CDR3 is TGTGCCAGCAGCTTAGTTGCGGTCGGAGAACAAGAGACCCAGTACTTC.

The chain combines TRBV11-2 with TRBJ2-2; 8 nucleotides match TRBD2. This CDR3 region has 17 residues. V trimming: 1 base; J trimming: 7 bases; junction bases outside the gene matches: 11. Germline lookup yields CDR1 SGHAT and CDR2 FQNNGV. CDR3 protein: CASSLAQLAAGGGELFF. CDR3 nucleotides: TGTGCCAGCAGCTTAGCGCAACTAGCGGCGGGAGGCGGGGAGCTGTTTTTT.

The gene calls are TRBV28 and TRBJ2-5; D unresolved. Trimming left V 10 bases short and J 5 bases short, with 20 bases between. Germline V gene lookup returns CDR1 MDHEN and CDR2 SYDVKM. There are 14 residues in the CDR3. The CDR3 bases are TGTGCCACCCTGTCCTGGCCGCCTCGGGAGACCCAGTACTTC. Encoded protein: CATLSWPPRETQYF.

This rearrangement joins TRBV19 to TRBJ1-2; no clear D gene. This CDR3 region has 13 residues. Germline CDR1 is LNHDA and CDR2 is SQIVND (reference sequence). Trimming left V 6 bases short and J 6 bases short, with 14 bases between. The CDR3 DNA sequence: TGTGCCAGTAGCCCGGTCGGCACCGATGGCTACACCTTC. Its protein is CASSPVGTDGYTF.

The chain joins TRBV5-1 to TRBJ1-5; D call uncertain. The CDR3 consists of 13 residues. Germline CDR1 is SGHRS and CDR2 is YFSETQ. Trimming took off 2 bases at V and 0 bases at J, with 3 bases between the two ends. In DNA form, the CDR3 reads TGCGCCAGCAGCTTAGGTAGCAATCAGCCCCAGCATTTT. Protein product: CASSLGSNQPQHF.

This chain joins TRBV27 and TRBJ1-1; 10 bases fit TRBD1. CDR1 MNHEY and CDR2 SMNVEV come from the germline V gene (reference sequence). V shed 3 bases and J 4 bases; nucleotides not matched to a gene: 11. CDR3 length: 17 residues. Written as DNA, the CDR3 is TGTGCCAGCAGTTTGACAGGGGGCCTACTAGTGGGCACTGAAGCTTTCTTT. Protein: CASSLTGGLLVGTEAFF.

The CDR3 loop is CASSIRDGPQPQHF. The CDR3 DNA reads TGTGCCAGTAGTATAAGGGACGGGCCTCAGCCCCAGCATTTT. The V gene is TRBV19, the J gene TRBJ1-5; tentative D call: TRBD1 (5 bases). CDR1 is LNHDA, CDR2 SQIVND, per germline (reference sequence). The CDR3 length is 14 residues. V was pared by 2 bases and J by 6 bases, with 11 bases between.

The CDR3: CASSIDAGGLYGYTF. Written as DNA, the CDR3 is TGTGCCAGTAGTATAGATGCAGGGGGGCTCTATGGCTACACCTTC. The J gene is TRBJ1-2, the V gene TRBV19; 7 positions match TRBD1. Germline CDR1 and CDR2: LNHDA and SQIVND (reference sequence). V lost 0 bases and J lost 4; bases outside the gene matches: 5. This CDR3 contains 15 residues.

The CDR3 reads CATSRGRGGPESTQYF. CDR3 nucleotide sequence: TGTGCCACCAGCAGAGGGCGGGGGGGTCCCGAGTCTACGCAGTATTTT. The chain joins TRBV15 to TRBJ2-3; 9 bases agree with TRBD2. The CDR3 has 16 residues. CDR1 is LNHNV and CDR2 is YYDKDF in the germline V gene (reference sequence). V dropped 1 base and J dropped 8; count of bases not matched to a gene: 10.

This chain uses TRBV11-2 with TRBJ2-3; weak D call: TRBD1 (5 bases). The V and J ends lost 4 bases and 6 bases respectively, with 5 bases between them. The V gene's germline CDR1 is SGHAT and CDR2 FQNNGV. The CDR3 consists of 11 residues. The CDR3 loop is CASSSGDTQYF. The CDR3 DNA reads TGTGCCAGCAGCTCAGGGGATACGCAGTATTTT.

Only a few counts were recorded for this clone. The chain is built from TRBV19 and TRBJ1-2, with D maybe TRBD1 (5 bases). The CDR3 consists of 14 residues. Germline V CDR1 and CDR2: LNHDA, SQIVND (reference sequence). V lost 6 bases to trimming and J lost 4 bases, with 15 bases between them. CDR3 loop: CASRGAGQTYGYTF. The DNA of the CDR3 is TGTGCCAGTAGAGGGGCGGGGCAGACCTATGGCTACACCTTC.

The chain recombines TRBV5-6 with TRBJ2-1; D is unclear. CDR1 is SGHDT, CDR2 YYEEEE, per germline. The CDR3 has 9 residues. V shed 4 bases and J shed 13 bases, with 6 bases lying between them. CDR3 DNA: TGTGCCAGCAGCCTCCCTCAGTTCTTC. This encodes CASSLPQFF.

This chain connects TRBV28 to TRBJ2-7; 9 nucleotides line up with TRBD1. This CDR3 comprises 13 residues. CDR1 is MDHEN and CDR2 is SYDVKM in the germline V gene. V lost 8 bases to trimming and J lost 3 bases; unmatched junction nucleotides: 5. CDR3 DNA: TGTGCCAGCCGACCGGGACAGGGCTACGAGCAGTACTTC. Amino acids: CASRPGQGYEQYF. Using reference TRBV28 and TRBJ2-7 for the parts outside the CDR3, the full variable domain is DVKVTQSSRYLVKRTGEKVFLECVQDMDHENMFWYRQDPGLGLRLIYFSYDVKMKEKGDIPEGYSVSREKKERFSLILESASTNQTSMYLCASRPGQGYEQYFGPGTRLTVT.

The genes are TRBV15 and TRBJ1-2; TRBD1 might be the D (6 bases). The germline gives CDR1 LNHNV, CDR2 YYDKDF (reference sequence). The CDR3 is 15 amino acids. V shed 1 base and J shed 8 bases, with 17 bases lying between them. The CDR3 DNA reads as TGTGCCACCAGCAGAGGGACAGAGGGCCGGTGGGGCTACACCTTC. Its translation is CATSRGTEGRWGYTF.

The rearrangement uses TRBV11-1 and TRBJ1-2; 7 nucleotides line up with TRBD1. This CDR3 has 12 residues. V shed 5 bases, J shed 10 bases, and the junction held 7 bases outside the gene matches. CDR1 is SGHAT and CDR2 is FQDESV in the germline V gene (reference sequence). The CDR3 here is CASSPGTAYYTF. The CDR3 coding sequence is TGTGCCAGCAGCCCCGGGACAGCATACTACACCTTC.

The chain uses TRBV5-1 and TRBJ2-7, with D possibly matching TRBD1 (6 bases). The CDR3 consists of 15 residues. V was shortened by 0 bases and J by 1 base, with 11 bases between the two germline ends. The germline CDR1 and CDR2 sequences are SGHRS and YFSETQ. The CDR3 loop is CASSLVTGHSYEQYF. The CDR3 nucleotides read TGCGCCAGCAGCTTGGTTACGGGACATTCCTACGAGCAGTACTTC. Together with reference TRBV5-1 and TRBJ2-7, the CDR3 gives the full variable domain: KAGVTQTPRYLIKTRGQQVTLSCSPISGHRSVSWYQQTPGQGLQFLFEYFSETQRNKGNFPGRFSGRQFSNSRSEMNVSTLELGDSALYLCASSLVTGHSYEQYFGPGTRLTVT.

In the case of this clone: The same CDR3 arises from other DNA sequences in this sample as well. The V gene is TRBV18, the J gene TRBJ2-1; D gene ambiguous. CDR1 KGHSH and CDR2 LQKENI come from the germline V gene. The CDR3 covers 13 residues. With 3 bases removed from V and 0 bases from J, the gap between germline ends came to 3 bases. CDR3 nucleotides: TGTGCCAGCTCACCCAGCTCCTACAATGAGCAGTTCTTC. Amino acids: CASSPSSYNEQFF.

V is TRBV5-1 and J is TRBJ2-5; TRBD1 matches 8 bases. With 4 bases clipped from V and 2 bases from J, the junction kept 10 bases outside the gene matches. CDR3 length: 16 amino acids. Germline V lookup: CDR1 SGHRS, CDR2 YFSETQ. The CDR3 is CASSPQTGAAQETQYF. In DNA form, the CDR3 reads TGCGCCAGCAGCCCCCAGACAGGGGCGGCTCAAGAGACCCAGTACTTC.